This T cell receptor (beta chain) comes out of a study of memory CD4+ T cells and cytomegalovirus serostatus. Study-level points and caveats: Suggested: most of the CMV-linked TCR signature lies in CD4+ memory cells. About 40% of the roughly 150 known CMV-associated TCRbeta sequences appeared in CD4+ memory.

Generated by immunoSEQ multiplex PCR, the TCRdb table keeps only in-frame clones and is missing some. The repertoire holds about 52,000 clones, with roughly 80% as singletons. A word on this clone: Its antigen is unidentified.

Single viable CD3+CD4+CD8-CD45RO+ cells were sorted as the memory CD4+ T cells. After thawing, CD4+ T cells were positively selected. The specimen sequenced was memory CD4+ T cells from blood. The source is an adult in good health and CMV-seronegative.

The DNA of the CDR3 is TGTGCCAGCAGCGGACGCGGGGGGGGCACAGATACGCAGTATTTT. Translation gives CASSGRGGGTDTQYF. The chain recombines TRBV5-4 with TRBJ2-3, with 9 nucleotides matching TRBD2. Germline values: CDR1 SGHNT, CDR2 YYREEE (reference sequence). The V segment lost 4 bases and the J segment 1 base; nucleotides outside the gene matches: 4. The length of the CDR3 is 15 residues.